The 31 T cell receptor beta chains listed next were all sequenced from one sample in a study of cytomegalovirus exposure and HLA in healthy donors. A multiplex PCR was run with 60 Vbeta primers and 13 Jbeta primers. Assay used: immunoSEQ multiplex PCR; TCRdb lists only in-frame clones, some missing. The sample has 65,000 to 95,000 clones; around 75% are singletons. Sequenced material: PBMCs. These receptors all come from a man in his 70s in good health and CMV-seronegative.

The chain links TRBV12-2 to TRBJ2-5; the table names TRBD2, a call not compared with the DNA. TRBV12-2 is an annotated pseudogene. This CDR3 contains 16 residues. The CDR3 DNA is TGTGCAAGTCGCTTAGCGTGGGCTAGCGGGAAAGAGACCCAGTACTTC. Protein sequence: CASRLAWASGKETQYF.

The chain couples TRBV18 to TRBJ2-2, with 13 bases aligning to TRBD2. Trimming took 3 bases from V and 3 from J; bases not matched to a gene: 7. The CDR3 sequence is 18 residues long. Germline-derived CDR1 and CDR2 are KGHSH and LQKENI. The CDR3 here is CASSPRTSGSGDTGELFF. As DNA, the CDR3 is TGTGCCAGCTCACCGCGGACTAGCGGGAGCGGCGACACCGGGGAGCTGTTTTTT.

The chain uses TRBV6-1 and TRBJ2-7; maybe TRBD2 (5 bases). CDR1 and CDR2 (germline): MNHNS, SASEGT. The CDR3 has 16 amino acids. V dropped 2 bases and J dropped 4 bases, with 18 bases sitting between them. The DNA for the CDR3 is TGTGCCAGCAGTGAAACGACGGGATTTCCCCATTACGAGCAGTACTTC. Its protein is CASSETTGFPHYEQYF.

The chain links TRBV15 to TRBJ2-2; 7 positions match TRBD1. This CDR3 has 15 residues. Germline assignment: CDR1 LNHNV and CDR2 YYDKDF (reference sequence). The ends lost 0 bases at V and 4 bases at J; junction bases unmatched: 2. For the CDR3, the DNA is TGTGCCACCAGCAGAGATCGGGACAGCACCGGGGAGCTGTTTTTT. This sequence encodes CATSRDRDSTGELFF.

The rearrangement links TRBV28 to TRBJ2-6; possible D gene TRBD1, 5 bases. V lost 2 bases, J lost 2 bases, and 7 bases lay in between. The CDR3 has 15 residues. Germline CDR1 and CDR2: MDHEN and SYDVKM. The CDR3 spells CASSLTRAGANVLTF. The CDR3 bases are TGTGCCAGCAGTTTAACCAGGGCTGGGGCCAACGTCCTGACTTTC.

The rearrangement uses TRBV4-1 and TRBJ2-3; TRBD2 aligns across 7 bases. Germline CDR1 is MGHRA and CDR2 is YSYEKL. The CDR3 covers 16 residues. V lost 4 bases, J lost 6 bases, and 13 bases stayed unmatched. Here the CDR3 reads CASSPPRGGAGDTQYF. The CDR3 DNA reads TGCGCCAGCAGCCCCCCGCGGGGAGGGGCGGGGGATACGCAGTATTTT.

This sequence joins TRBV11-2 and TRBJ2-1; 11 bases align to TRBD2. V dropped 1 base and J dropped 5; count of bases not matched to a gene: 10. The CDR3 covers 18 residues. Looked up from germline, CDR1 is SGHAT and CDR2 is FQNNGV. The CDR3 bases are TGTGCCAGCAGCTTAGTGGGACTAGCGGCCAGGGGGGACAATGAGCAGTTCTTC. It yields the protein CASSLVGLAARGDNEQFF.

The rearrangement uses TRBV5-1 and TRBJ2-5; 9 positions match TRBD2. The CDR3 consists of 17 residues. Looked up from germline, CDR1 is SGHRS and CDR2 is YFSETQ. Trimming removed 4 bases from V and 1 base from J; junction bases left unmatched: 11. The CDR3 region is CASSRPSSGSVQETQYF. In DNA, the CDR3 is TGCGCCAGCAGCCGACCCAGTAGCGGGAGTGTCCAAGAGACCCAGTACTTC.

V and J are TRBV2 and TRBJ1-6; D not resolved. From germline, CDR1 is SNHLY and CDR2 FYNNEI. With 4 bases removed from V and 0 bases from J, the gap between germline ends came to 7 bases. This CDR3 has 15 residues. CDR3 sequence: CASSVVLSYNSPLHF. The CDR3 coding sequence is TGTGCCAGCAGTGTTGTTCTCTCCTATAATTCACCCCTCCACTTT.

The J gene is TRBJ2-2, the V gene TRBV5-1; a possible D gene is TRBD2 (6 bases). Germline V gene sequence: CDR1 SGHRS, CDR2 YFSETQ. The CDR3 is 13 residues long. Deletions cut 4 bases from V and 7 bases from J, with 11 bases between. The CDR3 is CASSLQGGGELFF. The DNA of the CDR3 is TGCGCCAGCAGCCTCCAGGGAGGCGGGGAGCTGTTTTTT.

CDR3 bases: TGCGCCAGCAGCCCTATTACCGGGACAGGGAAAGAAAAACTGTTTTTT. It specifies CASSPITGTGKEKLFF. V gene TRBV5-1 combines with J gene TRBJ1-4, with TRBD1 identical over 9 bases. Losses at the gene ends were 4 bases for V and 8 bases for J; bases not matched to a gene: 12. The CDR3 is 16 residues long. CDR1 SGHRS and CDR2 YFSETQ come from the germline V gene.

In this sample, this clone turned up a few times. The chain couples TRBV7-2 to TRBJ1-1; 9 bases map to TRBD1. Germline-derived CDR1 and CDR2 are SGHTA and FQGNSA. The CDR3 is 14 residues long. The V and J ends lost 5 bases and 6 bases, in that order; junction bases with no gene match: 7. CDR3 DNA sequence: TGTGCCAGCAGCCTGGGGACAGGGCGCCCTGAAGCTTTCTTT. Translation gives CASSLGTGRPEAFF.

V usage is TRBV28 and J usage is TRBJ1-5; D may be TRBD1 (6 bases). Trimming cost V 3 bases and J 2 bases, with 8 bases left between them. This CDR3 spans 14 amino acids. CDR1 is MDHEN, CDR2 SYDVKM, per germline. The CDR3, as DNA: TGTGCCAGCAGTTTGGGGGCAGGCAATCAGCCCCAGCATTTT. Its protein is CASSLGAGNQPQHF.

This chain connects TRBV11-2 to TRBJ2-5; 9 nucleotides match TRBD2. This CDR3 is built from 14 residues. Trimming at V came to 6 bases and at J to 4 bases, leaving 6 bases not matched to a gene. Per the germline V gene, CDR1 is SGHAT and CDR2 is FQNNGV. CDR3 sequence (DNA): TGTGCCAGCAGTCGGGCGGGGGGGGGAGAGACCCAGTACTTC. Protein sequence: CASSRAGGGETQYF.

V gene TRBV28 combines with J gene TRBJ1-2; no clear D gene. This CDR3 is built from 11 residues. Trimming removed 6 bases from V and 3 bases from J, with 5 bases in between. Germline CDR1 MDHEN, CDR2 SYDVKM. DNA of the CDR3: TGTGCCAGCAGACATCACTATGGCTACACCTTC. It specifies CASRHHYGYTF.

This clone was recorded once. The genes are TRBV30 and TRBJ1-5; perhaps TRBD1 as D (5 bases). From germline, CDR1 is GTSNPN and CDR2 SVGIG (reference sequence). The CDR3 is 15 residues long. Trimming removed 5 bases at V and 2 bases at J, with 16 bases between. CDR3 sequence: CAWSLGDLGNQPQHF. The CDR3 nucleotides are TGTGCCTGGTCCCTGGGGGACTTAGGCAATCAGCCCCAGCATTTT.

V is TRBV13 and J is TRBJ1-1; TRBD1 matches 9 bases. Germline CDR1 reads PRHDT; CDR2 reads FYEKMQ (reference sequence). The CDR3 is made up of 15 amino acids. V was clipped by 5 bases and J by 3 bases; unmatched bases: 7. CDR3 coding DNA: TGTGCCAGCAGCGCACAGGGGGCGGCGGACACTGAAGCTTTCTTT. It translates to CASSAQGAADTEAFF.

A few counts support this clone. The chain recombines TRBV6-5 with TRBJ2-2; D is unclear. V was pared by 8 bases and J by 0 bases, with 10 bases between. The CDR3 extends over 14 amino acids. Germline V lookup: CDR1 MNHEY, CDR2 SVGAGI. The CDR3 loop is CASEGGSNTGELFF. In nucleotides, the CDR3 is TGTGCCAGCGAAGGCGGATCGAACACCGGGGAGCTGTTTTTT.

About this clone: One end of the junction does not line up with germline, which may come from a read error. This specimen includes other DNA sequences encoding the same CDR3. The chain links TRBV7-2 to TRBJ2-7; 8 nucleotides line up with TRBD1. CDR1 and CDR2 (germline): SGHTA, FQGNSA. The CDR3 has 13 amino acids. The CDR3 DNA is TGCGCCAGCAGCTTCCAGGGGGCTGGCGAGCAGTACTTC. Translating it yields CASSFQGAGEQYF.

The V call is TRBV2, the J call TRBJ1-2, with D perhaps matching TRBD1 (6 bases). V dropped 0 bases and J dropped 4 bases, with 9 bases sitting between them. Per germline, CDR1 SNHLY and CDR2 FYNNEI. This CDR3 comprises 14 residues. CDR3 sequence reads: CASSEARTVYGYTF. CDR3 DNA: TGTGCCAGCAGTGAAGCTCGGACAGTCTATGGCTACACCTTC.

V and J are TRBV30 and TRBJ2-7; TRBD2 matches at 8 bases. Trimming removed 5 bases from V and 3 bases from J; junction bases left unmatched: 3. CDR1 GTSNPN and CDR2 SVGIG come from the germline V gene (reference sequence). The CDR3 loop spans 12 amino acids. DNA for the CDR3: TGTGCCTGGTCTAGCGGGTACTACGAGCAGTACTTC. Protein product: CAWSSGYYEQYF.

The chain carries TRBV30 and TRBJ2-5, with no clear D. The CDR3 runs 12 residues. Germline V gives CDR1 GTSNPN, CDR2 SVGIG (reference sequence). V lost 3 bases, J lost 5 bases, and 10 bases lay in between. As DNA, the CDR3 is TGTGCCTGGAGCCCTTTCCAGGAGACCCAGTACTTC. This translates into CAWSPFQETQYF.

The chain links TRBV30 to TRBJ2-2; a weak D match, TRBD2 (6 bases). This CDR3 has 13 amino acids. Trimming removed 0 bases from V and 6 bases from J, with 8 bases in between. In germline, CDR1 is GTSNPN, CDR2 SVGIG (reference sequence). The DNA for the CDR3 is TGTGCCTGGAGTGTACCGGGGGCCGGGGAGCTGTTTTTT. This codes for CAWSVPGAGELFF.

V is TRBV5-6 and J is TRBJ2-5; D possibly corresponds to TRBD2 (6 bases). CDR3 length: 13 amino acids. Deletions cut 5 bases from V and 4 bases from J, with 12 bases between. Germline CDR1 SGHDT, CDR2 YYEEEE. The CDR3 DNA reads TGTGCCAGCAGACGGCAGGGAGGAGAGACCCAGTACTTC. Protein: CASRRQGGETQYF.

The rearrangement links TRBV4-3 to TRBJ1-4; D is unclear. The V and J ends lost 0 bases and 5 bases respectively, with 10 bases between them. This CDR3 is 15 amino acids long. CDR1 and CDR2 from the germline V gene are LGHNA and YSLEER. The CDR3 loop reads CASSQETASNEKLFF. CDR3 DNA sequence: TGCGCCAGCAGCCAAGAAACAGCCTCAAATGAAAAACTGTTTTTT.

The chain joins TRBV7-2 to TRBJ1-2; D may be TRBD1 (6 bases). Germline V gene data show CDR1 as SGHTA and CDR2 as FQGNSA. CDR3 length equals 14 residues. Trimming cost V 5 bases and J 6 bases, with 16 bases left between them. CDR3 protein: CASSPRQGLDGYTF. The DNA for the CDR3 is TGTGCCAGCAGCCCGCGCCAGGGGTTGGATGGCTACACCTTC. Drawing the rest from reference TRBV7-2 and TRBJ1-2, the complete variable domain is GAGVSQSPSNKVTEKGKDVELRCDPISGHTALYWYRQSLGQGLEFLIYFQGNSAPDKSGLPSDRFSAERTGGSVSTLTIQRTQQEDSAVYLCASSPRQGLDGYTFGSGTRLTVV.

V is TRBV5-4 and J is TRBJ2-5, with 8 bases that match TRBD1. CDR3 length equals 14 residues. Losses at the gene ends were 4 bases for V and 0 bases for J; bases not matched to a gene: 2. Germline CDR1 and CDR2: SGHNT and YYREEE (reference sequence). The CDR3 bases are TGTGCCAGCAGCCAGACAGGGGACCAAGAGACCCAGTACTTC. Protein sequence: CASSQTGDQETQYF.

The chain recombines TRBV29-1 with TRBJ1-1; unclear D gene. The CDR3 totals 13 residues. With 7 bases removed from V and 3 bases from J, the gap between germline ends came to 15 bases. The germline V gene has CDR1 SQVTM and CDR2 ANQGSEA. This CDR3 reads CSARSERDTEAFF. The CDR3, as DNA: TGCAGCGCCAGGAGCGAGAGGGACACTGAAGCTTTCTTT.

Notes on this clone: One end of the junction does not line up with germline, which may come from a read error. This chain links TRBV7-9 with TRBJ1-2, with D maybe TRBD1 (5 bases). Looked up from germline, CDR1 is SEHNR and CDR2 is FQNEAQ (reference sequence). The CDR3 is 14 amino acids. This CDR3 is CSSSSRGVGYGYTF. Here the CDR3 DNA reads TGTTCCAGCAGCTCTCGGGGGGTTGGGTATGGCTACACCTTC.

V and J are TRBV6-6 and TRBJ1-2; 7 bases line up with TRBD1. V trimming: 5 bases; J trimming: 3 bases; junction bases outside the gene matches: 3. This CDR3 contains 13 residues. Germline V lookup: CDR1 MNHNY, CDR2 SVGAGI (reference sequence). CDR3: CASSPTGDYGYTF. Here the CDR3 DNA reads TGTGCCAGCAGTCCAACAGGGGACTATGGCTACACCTTC.

The V and J genes are TRBV4-3 and TRBJ2-1, with 11 nucleotides matching TRBD2. Germline V gives CDR1 LGHNA, CDR2 YSLEER. The CDR3 consists of 17 residues. The V segment lost 3 bases and the J segment 4 bases; nucleotides outside the gene matches: 8. The CDR3 sequence is CASSQLAGGPPYNEQFF. In DNA, the CDR3 is TGCGCCAGCAGCCAGTTAGCGGGAGGGCCTCCTTACAATGAGCAGTTCTTC.